Below, 9 T cell receptor beta chains from the same sample are listed, as sequenced in a study of identical twins. TCRdb called the 5' RACE reads again in MiXCR, with one record for every CDR3 protein. This sample has around 340,000 distinct CDR3 sequences; roughly 10% occur once, and the top ten carry under 10%. Sequencing used naive T cells sorted from blood. These receptors all come from a woman between 50 and 59 years old in good health.

J is TRBJ2-1 and V is TRBV6-1, with D unclear. V was pared by 2 bases and J by 4 bases, with 9 bases between. CDR3 size: 14 residues. Germline V gene sequence: CDR1 MNHNS, CDR2 SASEGT. The CDR3 sequence: CASSEPAGYNEQFF. CDR3 DNA sequence: TGTGCCAGCAGTGAACCGGCAGGTTACAATGAGCAGTTCTTC.

This clonotype occurred many times. This rearrangement joins TRBV14 to TRBJ2-2, with TRBD1 matching 8 bases. In germline, CDR1 is SGHDN, CDR2 FVKESK. V shed 1 base and J 3 bases; nucleotides not matched to a gene: 4. The CDR3 loop spans 16 amino acids. CDR3 bases: TGTGCCAGCAGCCAAGGACAGGGGACTTACACCGGGGAGCTGTTTTTT. Residues: CASSQGQGTYTGELFF.

The CDR3 DNA sequence: TGTGCCAGCAGGGACGGGCAAGAGACCCAGTACTTC. Translated: CASRDGQETQYF. This chain connects TRBV2 to TRBJ2-5; no clear D gene. CDR3 length equals 12 residues. Germline V gives CDR1 SNHLY, CDR2 FYNNEI. The ends were cut back, 6 bases at V and 2 bases at J, with 7 bases in the middle.

The chain has TRBV7-9 and TRBJ1-4; D gene uncertain. Between the trimmed V and J ends, which lost 4 bases and 6 bases, there was a span of 18 bases. Germline loops: CDR1 SEHNR, CDR2 FQNEAQ (reference sequence). The CDR3 covers 16 residues. Here the CDR3 reads CASSWFGGRRDEKLFF. The CDR3 region has the DNA TGTGCCAGCAGCTGGTTTGGCGGGCGGCGGGATGAAAAACTGTTTTTT.

This clonotype was observed many times. This chain uses TRBV7-9 with TRBJ2-7, with D maybe TRBD2 (6 bases). The CDR3 contains 14 residues. The V end lost 1 base, the J end lost 1 base, and 8 bases lay between the germline ends. Germline CDR1 SEHNR, CDR2 FQNEAQ (reference sequence). The CDR3 coding sequence is TGTGCCAGCAGCTTAGGGACTACATCCTACGAGCAGTACTTC. Translating gives CASSLGTTSYEQYF.

This chain joins TRBV7-2 and TRBJ1-2, with 8 positions matching TRBD1. V dropped 5 bases and J dropped 8; count of bases not matched to a gene: 19. This CDR3 comprises 17 residues. From germline, CDR1 is SGHTA and CDR2 FQGNSA. The CDR3 nucleotides are TGTGCCAGCAGCCTACTGGATATTGACAGGGGCCAGTGGGGCTACACCTTC. As protein: CASSLLDIDRGQWGYTF.

This clonotype showed up just a few times. The rearrangement joins TRBV20-1 to TRBJ1-2; D is ambiguous. Germline V gene lookup returns CDR1 DFQATT and CDR2 SNEGSKA (reference sequence). Trimming removed 2 bases from V and 5 bases from J, with 12 bases in between. The CDR3 has 13 residues. In nucleotides, the CDR3 is TGCAGTGCTAGACTTATGGAAGAATATGGCTACACCTTC. Its translation: CSARLMEEYGYTF.

V gene TRBV6-5 combines with J gene TRBJ2-1, with no clear D. CDR3 size: 12 residues. The germline gives CDR1 MNHEY, CDR2 SVGAGI. V was cut by 6 bases and J by 10 bases, with 13 bases left in between. In DNA form, the CDR3 reads TGTGCCAGCAGCTACACTCAAGAAGAGCAGTTCTTC. Translating gives CASSYTQEEQFF.

This chain links TRBV9 with TRBJ2-5; 13 bases are a match to TRBD2. Germline lookup yields CDR1 SGDLS and CDR2 YYNGEE. There are 16 residues in the CDR3. The V segment lost 3 bases and the J segment 4 bases; nucleotides outside the gene matches: 6. CDR3 DNA sequence: TGTGCCAGCAGCGCGGGACTAGCGGGGTCGGCAGAGACCCAGTACTTC. Translated: CASSAGLAGSAETQYF.